These 18 T cell receptor beta chains were sequenced from one sample in a study of CD8+CD57+ T cells in acquired aplastic anemia (dated by TCRdb to between 2017 and 2018). Expansion of CD8+CD57+ cells had been shown by flow cytometry in the patients chosen for sequencing. The sequencer was an Illumina HiSeq 2000. Profiling of TCR beta VDJ combinations and CDR3 sequences used genomic DNA as the template. The public reads were run again by TCRdb, first through fastp at Q25 and then through MiXCR, and only productive beta chains were kept. CDR3 protein duplicates are merged, each entry listing the most common genes and DNA. This sample holds hundreds of thousands of distinct CDR3 sequences; about a third were observed only once. The ten largest clones capture about 0.8% of the sample. The sequenced material came from sorted CD4+, CD8+, or CD8+CD57+ T cells (not recorded which) from PBMCs. The receptors stem from a human donor with aplastic anemia.

For the CDR3, the DNA is TGTGCCAGCAGTGGGACAGGGCGGTCGGGCACTGAAGCTTTCTTT. Its protein is CASSGTGRSGTEAFF. The chain employs TRBV25-1 and TRBJ1-1, with 8 bases matching TRBD1. The CDR3 is 15 residues long. V shed 4 bases, J shed 4 bases, and the junction held 8 bases outside the gene matches. Germline V gene lookup returns CDR1 MGHDK and CDR2 SYGVNS.

This clonotype was recorded a few times. A much larger clone lies one base from this, so it may be a read error. This chain joins TRBV10-3 and TRBJ2-3, with 7 bases that match TRBD2. Germline V gene data show CDR1 as ENHRY and CDR2 as SYGVKD. Trimming removed 11 bases from V and 0 bases from J; junction bases left unmatched: 8. CDR3 length: 14 residues. The CDR3 DNA reads as TGTGCCCTTACCACGGGAGGCAGCACAGATACGCAGTATTTT. Encoded protein: CALTTGGSTDTQYF.

The chain joins TRBV7-2 to TRBJ1-2; D remains unclear. Trimming removed 5 bases at V and 4 bases at J, with 14 bases between. Germline CDR1 is SGHTA and CDR2 is FQGNSA. This CDR3 contains 14 residues. CDR3 sequence: CASSVRTASYGYTF. CDR3 coding DNA: TGTGCCAGCAGCGTGCGAACAGCTTCCTATGGCTACACCTTC. Full variable domain (missing parts from reference TRBV7-2 and TRBJ1-2): GAGVSQSPSNKVTEKGKDVELRCDPISGHTALYWYRQSLGQGLEFLIYFQGNSAPDKSGLPSDRFSAERTGGSVSTLTIQRTQQEDSAVYLCASSVRTASYGYTFGSGTRLTVV.

V usage is TRBV30 and J usage is TRBJ1-5; perhaps TRBD1 as D (5 bases). CDR3 size: 14 residues. Germline V CDR1 and CDR2: GTSNPN, SVGIG (reference sequence). Trimming took off 1 base at V and 2 bases at J, with 9 bases between the two ends. CDR3 in amino acids: CAWSAGTGNQPQHF. The DNA for the CDR3 is TGTGCCTGGAGTGCAGGGACTGGCAATCAGCCCCAGCATTTT.

The chain has TRBV2 and TRBJ1-4; no clear D. CDR1 and CDR2 from the germline V gene are SNHLY and FYNNEI. Deletions cut 5 bases from V and 4 bases from J, with 14 bases between. The CDR3 totals 15 residues. DNA of the CDR3: TGTGCCAGCAGTTTAGGTGTGGGAATTAATGAAAAACTGTTTTTT. Its translation: CASSLGVGINEKLFF.

The chain carries TRBV24-1 and TRBJ2-2; D ambiguous. Trimming pared 4 bases from V and 0 bases from J, leaving 11 bases between. Per germline, CDR1 KGHDR and CDR2 SFDVKD. The CDR3 length is 16 residues. The DNA of the CDR3 is TGTGCCACCAGTGAGGGCGACACGGCGAACACCGGGGAGCTGTTTTTT. This encodes CATSEGDTANTGELFF.

V is TRBV2 and J is TRBJ1-2, with 7 bases matching TRBD1. The CDR3 extends over 12 amino acids. Germline CDR1 is SNHLY and CDR2 is FYNNEI. Unmatched junction bases numbered 4, after V lost 6 bases and J lost 6 bases. This CDR3 is CASRTGEHGYTF. The CDR3, as DNA: TGTGCCAGCAGAACAGGGGAGCATGGCTACACCTTC.

This clonotype was found a few times. The chain recombines TRBV4-3 with TRBJ2-2, with TRBD2 as a possible D gene (5 bases). Trimming removed 1 base at V and 2 bases at J, with 8 bases between. There are 15 residues in the CDR3. Looked up from germline, CDR1 is LGHNA and CDR2 is YSLEER. Here the CDR3 reads CASSQVPGNTGELFF. DNA for the CDR3: TGCGCCAGCAGCCAAGTTCCGGGAAACACCGGGGAGCTGTTTTTT.

This CDR3 reads CASTDRDPRALHF. CDR3 nucleotide sequence: TGTGCCAGCACCGACAGGGACCCTAGGGCCCTCCACTTT. The chain has TRBV2 and TRBJ1-6; 7 bases map to TRBD1. Per the germline V gene, CDR1 is SNHLY and CDR2 is FYNNEI. Germline trimming cut 7 bases from V and 14 bases from J; bases unmatched to any gene: 11. The CDR3 spans 13 residues.

The chain is built from TRBV9 and TRBJ2-5; a possible D gene is TRBD2 (5 bases). The CDR3 consists of 15 residues. The ends were cut back, 0 bases at V and 5 bases at J, with 14 bases in the middle. CDR1 is SGDLS, CDR2 YYNGEE, per germline. The DNA of the CDR3 is TGTGCCAGCAGCGTAGCTCGGGGAGCTTGGGAGACCCAGTACTTC. Protein sequence: CASSVARGAWETQYF.

Many counts were recorded for this clonotype. The chain recombines TRBV19 with TRBJ1-2, with D tentatively TRBD1 (5 bases). Germline CDR1 and CDR2: LNHDA and SQIVND (reference sequence). V lost 5 bases to trimming and J lost 2 bases, with 9 bases between them. The CDR3 covers 13 residues. The CDR3 DNA is TGTGCCAGTAGTCCACAGGCGAACTATGGCTACACCTTC. This encodes CASSPQANYGYTF.

This clonotype has at least ten counts. The chain couples TRBV12-3 or TRBV12-4 to TRBJ1-5; possibly TRBD1 for D (6 bases). Trimming took off 5 bases at V and 3 bases at J, with 11 bases between the two ends. The CDR3 spans 14 residues. The chain's CDR3 is CASSPGTNNQPQHF. The CDR3 DNA reads as TGTGCCAGCAGTCCCGGGACAAACAATCAGCCCCAGCATTTT.

A word on this clonotype: A much larger clone lies a single base off, so this may be a read error. This sequence joins TRBV2 and TRBJ1-2, with D perhaps matching TRBD1 (5 bases). Germline lookup yields CDR1 SNHLY and CDR2 FYNNEI. CDR3 size: 12 residues. The CDR3 sequence: CASSLETAGYAF. In nucleotides, the CDR3 is TGTGCCAGCAGCCTGGAGACAGCTGGCTACGCCTTC.

In this sample, this clonotype turned up a few times. The chain joins TRBV4-3 to TRBJ1-2; D remains ambiguous. CDR1 and CDR2 from the germline V gene are LGHNA and YSLEER. The CDR3 has 16 residues. V was trimmed by 0 bases and J by 7 bases, leaving 18 bases between them. Here the CDR3 reads CASSQDLRTMLFGYTF. CDR3 nucleotides: TGCGCCAGCAGCCAAGATCTTCGGACTATGCTTTTTGGCTACACCTTC.

This clonotype has only a few counts. The chain joins TRBV9 to TRBJ2-5, with 8 nucleotides matching TRBD1. Germline-derived CDR1 and CDR2 are SGDLS and YYNGEE. The CDR3 sequence is 17 residues long. Unmatched junction bases numbered 11, after V lost 2 bases and J lost 2 bases. The CDR3 DNA is TGTGCCAGCAGCGTCTCCACATCGACAGGGGCTCAAGAGACCCAGTACTTC. Amino acid sequence: CASSVSTSTGAQETQYF.

V gene TRBV7-8 combines with J gene TRBJ2-7; 7 positions agree with TRBD2. The J segment lost 3 bases and the V segment lost 2 bases, leaving 1 base of the junction unmatched. Looked up from germline, CDR1 is SGHVS and CDR2 is FQNEAQ. The CDR3 is 13 residues long. The CDR3 DNA is TGTGCCAGCAGCTTACGGGGGGACTACGAGCAGTACTTC. This sequence encodes CASSLRGDYEQYF. The entire variable domain, with the rest obtained from reference TRBV7-8 and TRBJ2-7, is as follows: GAGVSQSPRYKVAKRGQDVALRCDPISGHVSLFWYQQALGQGPEFLTYFQNEAQLDKSGLPSDRFFAERPEGSVSTLKIQRTQQEDSAVYLCASSLRGDYEQYFGPGTRLTVT.

The V gene is TRBV6-4, the J gene TRBJ2-3; D is unresolved. CDR3 length: 13 residues. Looked up from germline, CDR1 is MRHNA and CDR2 is SNTAGT. V gave up 6 bases and J gave up 1 base, with 8 bases separating them. This chain's CDR3 is CASSPDRTDTQYF. The CDR3 DNA reads as TGTGCCAGCAGCCCAGACCGCACAGATACGCAGTATTTT.

The gene calls are TRBV4-2 and TRBJ2-7; 9 bases are shared with TRBD1. Germline V gene data show CDR1 as LGHNA and CDR2 as YNFKEQ. With V trimmed by 0 bases and J by 0 bases, 3 bases remained unmatched. This CDR3 is 16 amino acids long. The CDR3 sequence: CASSQDRQGVSYEQYF. The CDR3 region has the DNA TGTGCCAGCAGCCAAGATAGACAGGGGGTCTCCTACGAGCAGTACTTC.